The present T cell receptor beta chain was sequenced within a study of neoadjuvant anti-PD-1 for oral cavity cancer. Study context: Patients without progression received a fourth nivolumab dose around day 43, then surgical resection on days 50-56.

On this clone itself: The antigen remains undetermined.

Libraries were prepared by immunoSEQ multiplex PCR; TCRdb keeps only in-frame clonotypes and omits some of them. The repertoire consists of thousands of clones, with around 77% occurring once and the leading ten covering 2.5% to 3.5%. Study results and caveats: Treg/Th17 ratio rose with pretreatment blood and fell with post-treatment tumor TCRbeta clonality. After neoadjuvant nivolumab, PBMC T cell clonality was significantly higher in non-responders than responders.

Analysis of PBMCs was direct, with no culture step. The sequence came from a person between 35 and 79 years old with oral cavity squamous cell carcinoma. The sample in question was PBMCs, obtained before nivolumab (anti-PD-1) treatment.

The DNA for the CDR3 is TGTGCCAGCAGCTTAATCGGACTAGCGGCTAATGAGCAGTTCTTC. Its translation: CASSLIGLAANEQFF. This sequence joins TRBV7-2 and TRBJ2-1; 10 bases agree with TRBD2. Losses at the gene ends were 2 bases for V and 7 bases for J; bases not matched to a gene: 5. The CDR3 totals 15 residues. CDR1 is SGHTA and CDR2 is FQGNSA in the germline V gene.